This TCR beta chain derives from a study of blood T cells in healthy people across ages. Study findings and constraints: Aged donors had fewer naive CD4+ cells and lower diversity than long-lived donors. Roughly linear declines in TCR beta diversity per million T cells occurred with age.

It was with a sample-barcoded 5' primer and a J-beta primer mix that a second PCR of about 6 to 12 cycles was run. Via MiXCR, TCRdb re-called the 5' RACE reads, giving one row per CDR3 protein. This sample has some 1 million distinct CDR3 sequences, with 40% to 50% found just once. CDR1 and CDR2 from the germline V gene are SGHRS and YFSETQ. The CDR3 extends over 15 amino acids. After removal of 6 bases from V and 2 bases from J, the junction contained 8 bases not matched to a gene. With respect to this clonotype: The target antigen is unknown.

V gene TRBV5-1 combines with J gene TRBJ2-5, with 9 bases aligning to TRBD1. This receptor was identified in a woman between 55 and 75 years old in good health. The material sequenced was blood. CDR3: CASTAGQGIQETQYF. As DNA, the CDR3 is TGCGCCAGCACCGCCGGACAGGGGATACAAGAGACCCAGTACTTC.